The present TCR beta chain was sequenced within a study of Tregs in tolerant kidney transplant recipients. Of note for this clone: The read stops 3 residues short of the end of the CDR3; the missing end is completed from the germline J gene.

The assay was immunoSEQ multiplex PCR, and TCRdb's table has in-frame clones only and misses some. The sample table sets out more than 45,000 clones. Germline CDR1 is SGHTA and CDR2 is FQGNSA. CDR3 length: 15 amino acids. Trimming took off 0 bases at V and 3 bases at J, with 10 bases between the two ends. The chain recombines TRBV7-2 with TRBJ2-3, with a possible D match to TRBD1 (5 bases). The sample consisted of CD4+ T cells from blood, taken before the transplant. The TCR comes from a human donor who received a combined kidney and bone marrow transplant. The CDR3 DNA, read in part, is TGTGCCAGCAGCTTAGCGTTCCAGGGTACAGATACG. It encodes CASSLAFQGTDT. The entire CDR3 reads CASSLAFQGTDTQYF.